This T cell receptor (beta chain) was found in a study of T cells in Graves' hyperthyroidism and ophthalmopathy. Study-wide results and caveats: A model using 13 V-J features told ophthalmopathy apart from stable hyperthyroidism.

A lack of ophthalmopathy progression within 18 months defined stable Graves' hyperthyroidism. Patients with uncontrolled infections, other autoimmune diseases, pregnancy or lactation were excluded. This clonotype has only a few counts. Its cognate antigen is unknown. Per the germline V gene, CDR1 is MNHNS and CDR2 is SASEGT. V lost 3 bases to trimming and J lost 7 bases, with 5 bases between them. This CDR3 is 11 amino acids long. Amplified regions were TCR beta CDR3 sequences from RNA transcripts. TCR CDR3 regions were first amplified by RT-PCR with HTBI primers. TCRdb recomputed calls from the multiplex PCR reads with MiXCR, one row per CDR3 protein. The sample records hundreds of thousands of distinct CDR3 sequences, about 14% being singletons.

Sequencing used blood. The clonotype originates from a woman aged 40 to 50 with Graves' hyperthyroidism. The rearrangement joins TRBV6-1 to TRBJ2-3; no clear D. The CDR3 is CASSDGYTQYF. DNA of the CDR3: TGTGCCAGCAGTGACGGGTATACGCAGTATTTT.